This TCR beta chain was captured by sequencing in a study of T cell responses to AZD1222 COVID-19 vaccine. General study results and limits: There were mostly white British donors and more females than males, and clonal diversity was possibly underestimated.

Trimming left V 8 bases short and J 6 bases short, with 13 bases between. The CDR3 is 13 amino acids. The data were produced by immunoSEQ multiplex PCR, yet TCRdb's version contains in-frame clones alone and is incomplete. The repertoire holds approximately 110,000 clones, approximately 85% seen once, with about 6% in the top ten. A word on this clone: The antigen is undetermined.

The chain couples TRBV23-1 to TRBJ1-4; no clear D gene. TRBV23-1 is classed as an ORF, of uncertain function. The clonotype originates from an adult in good health. The material was peripheral blood, obtained on day 0 of AZD1222 vaccination. The CDR3 DNA reads TGCGCCAGCCTCCCCCTTTCCGATGAAAAACTGTTTTTT. This sequence encodes CASLPLSDEKLFF.